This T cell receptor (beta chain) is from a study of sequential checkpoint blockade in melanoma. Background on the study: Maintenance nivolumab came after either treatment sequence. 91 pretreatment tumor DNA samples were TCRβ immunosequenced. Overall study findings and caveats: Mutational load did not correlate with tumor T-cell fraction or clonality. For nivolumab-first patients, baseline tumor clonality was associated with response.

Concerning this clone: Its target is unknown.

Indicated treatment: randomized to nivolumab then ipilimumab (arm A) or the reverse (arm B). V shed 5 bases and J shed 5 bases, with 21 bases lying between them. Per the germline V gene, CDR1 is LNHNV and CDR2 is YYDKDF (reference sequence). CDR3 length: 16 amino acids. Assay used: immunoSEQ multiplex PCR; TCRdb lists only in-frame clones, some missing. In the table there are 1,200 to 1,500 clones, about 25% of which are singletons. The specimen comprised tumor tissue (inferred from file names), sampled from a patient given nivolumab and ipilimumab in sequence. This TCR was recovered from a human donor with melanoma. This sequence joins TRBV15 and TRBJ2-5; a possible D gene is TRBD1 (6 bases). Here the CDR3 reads CATSSDRRQPGETQYF. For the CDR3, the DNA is TGTGCCACCAGCTCTGACAGGAGGCAACCGGGGGAGACCCAGTACTTC.